This TCR beta chain originates from a study of cytomegalovirus exposure and HLA in healthy donors (dated by TCRdb to 2016 to 2017). At the level of the whole study: In an earlier analysis of fewer than 750 of the donors, 250 to 350 Gb of sequence data and 100 million or so unique TCR beta sequences from some 170 million T cells were reported. HLA typing included class I and class II loci at four-digit resolution. In the later analysis, no new phenotypic data were used to find candidate immune exposures; instead, reliance was placed on TCR beta sequences and their occurrence across donors. Of the roughly 400 genotyped donors, roughly 80% were placed in the genetic ancestry cluster associated with self-reported Caucasian donors. Roughly 300 gigabases of sequencing data and 70 million to 100 million unique TCR sequences made up an early release that covered under 750 HLA-typed donors. The aim of the study was to test whether cataloging public T cell receptors could identify signatures of past pathogen exposure. Roughly 5 DR-DQ haplotypes were handled as single units for association and clustering because linkage in the cohort was strong. The T cell repertoires of about 700 subjects were profiled by immunosequencing and related to cytomegalovirus serostatus. Along with the roughly 670-subject first cohort, a separate validation cohort of over a hundred different subjects was used. Typing coverage varied by locus: roughly 629-630 donors for A, B, C, DRB1 and DQB1; approximately 500 for DQA1; around 570 for DPA1; 450 to 480 for DPB1. A later analysis re-examined previously published TCR beta repertoires from about 700 donors and added high-resolution HLA genotyping to investigate patterns of TCR occurrence. Donor age, sex, ethnicity and CMV serostatus were compiled together with the repertoire data. To predict cytomegalovirus infection status, the study combined high-throughput TCR immunosequencing, statistical association of individual TCRs with disease status, and machine learning. All discovery cohort repertoires had been generated on a single sequencing platform. On average, about 200,000 unique TCR beta nucleotide sequences were sequenced per donor among 350 to 400 genotyped donors of the cohort, with roughly 20% of those sequences being non-productive. An earlier analysis of around 580 of the donors used high-throughput TCR beta sequencing to judge whether each TCR beta V gene segment behaved as functional or pseudogenic. A later genetic analysis used genome-wide SNP genotypes for about 60% of the roughly 670 donors, treating that subset as a discovery cohort.

The library came from the immunoSEQ multiplex PCR assay. For the multiplex PCR, a mixture combining 60 forward primers for TCR Vbeta segments and 13 reverse primers for TCR Jbeta segments was used. The CDR3 region of rearranged TCR beta genes was amplified from genomic DNA with a multiplex PCR assay. The Illumina HiSeq System was used to sequence the amplified TCR beta libraries as 87-base-pair reads. Under the source paper's analysis protocol: In a later analysis, about 80 million unique TCR beta chains were counted across the approximately 620 repertoires, and some 10 million of these chains were shared by at least two donors. Raw reads were error-corrected and collapsed into unique sequences with a nearest-neighbor algorithm that merged closely related sequences to remove PCR and sequencing errors. Alignment of CDR3 sequences to IMGT reference sequences was used to assign V, D and J gene segments. Each retained sequence needed at least a six-nucleotide match to both a V gene segment and a J gene segment. A rearrangement counted as productive if the CDR3 had no stop codons and remained in frame with V and J, and every other rearrangement counted as non-productive. Following IMGT convention, CDR3 was defined as the stretch from the second conserved V-encoded cysteine up to the conserved J-encoded phenylalanine. The earlier analysis of about 530 of the donors excluded any sequence lacking an unambiguous match to a single V gene segment. In an earlier analysis of about 590 of the donors, a V segment was called functional when productive rearrangements were above 56.7%, and segregating when the standard deviation between donors exceeded 5%. To diagnose cytomegalovirus status from the catalog of TCR beta chain sequences, a statistical classification framework was built. In a later analysis, TCR nucleotide sequences were compared against IMGT/GENE-DB human TR gene sequences so that V and J genes could be assigned. In a later analysis, CDR3 sequences and most-parsimonious VDJ recombination scenarios were assigned using the TCRdist pipeline. In a later analysis, each TCR beta chain was defined by its CDR3 amino acid sequence together with its V-gene family, and reads without a unique V-gene family were excluded. As a way to deal with suspected cross-contamination and a sequencing artifact, a later analysis dropped more than 500 nucleotide sequences that were highly shared and had low generation probability. In a later analysis, a clonal expansion index was calculated for each public chain from normalized within-repertoire ranks of inferred template counts. In a later analysis, generation probabilities were computed using a VDJ recombination model fitted to out-of-frame rearrangements, and the results were checked against IGoR. Hypergeometric tests were used in a later analysis to score TCR-TCR, TCR-HLA and TCR-CMV co-occurrence, with a repertoire-size bias correction applied to the TCR pairs. In a later analysis, false discovery rates were estimated by permuting HLA or CMV assignments 20 times. In a later analysis, co-occurring TCRs were grouped with DBSCAN, and TCRdist sequence similarity was added when clustering was performed within HLA-allele-positive subsets. For co-occurrence clustering, repertoires with fewer than 30,000 or more than 120,000 public chains were excluded, along with roughly 5 repertoires with anomalous nucleotide sharing. TCRdb limited this immuneACCESS table to in-frame rearrangements with V and J called. A share of clones is missing; checked studies link under half to unresolved V genes, and the rest is unexplained. V, J and clone size derive from that table, while D and trimming were established from the DNA sequence. This sample is represented by under 250,000 clones; about 78% of them were singletons. 3.8% of the sample comes from the top ten.

In total, 600 or so healthy bone marrow donors made up the cohort. All cohort members were sampled while nominally healthy, although unrecorded immune exposures were likely present. The donor tested CMV seronegative and was one of the 352 seronegative cohort members. A peripheral blood sample was collected from each donor, and TCR beta sequencing was performed on peripheral blood mononuclear cells. Genomic DNA extraction from the blood cell samples was performed with the Qiagen DNeasy Blood Extraction Kit. The trim is 6 bases for V and 1 base for J, with a gap of 12 bases between the germline ends. CDR1 ENHRY and CDR2 SYGVKD are derived from the germline V gene. Measured from the cysteine to the phenylalanine, the CDR3 is 14 residues long. Only the CDR3 region is kept as DNA, spanning 42 bases read in frame from base 1. Beyond this particular receptor, the publication reports: The study listed 164 TCR beta chains as associated with cytomegalovirus. According to a later analysis, parvovirus B19, influenza, CMV and Epstein-Barr virus appeared linked to several top co-occurrence clusters. A further reported finding was that TCR beta sequences accurately predicted the HLA-A and HLA-B alleles for most subjects in the first cohort. Compared with equally common non-associated chains, HLA-associated TCR beta chains in a later analysis were more clonally expanded and had lower generation probabilities. Cytomegalovirus status was reported to be diagnosed by the classifier with high specificity and sensitivity in both the original and validation cohorts. In a later analysis, some 18,000 TCR beta sequences were associated with specific HLA alleles at a false discovery rate of 0.05. A cluster of highly shared sequence variants was judged likely to be a technical artifact of the sequencing pipeline. Because HLA typing was unavailable for some donors at each locus, only the typed subset was used in association tests. Correlated functional status among segregating V segments might be attributable to linkage disequilibrium, but an unknown experimental factor could not be ruled out. Only TCR beta chains were sequenced in this cohort, and the absence of alpha or paired-chain data limited detectable features. It was suggested by the authors that the approach could potentially be generalized to other disease states and immunological phenotypes. According to a later analysis, most CMV-associated TCR beta chains appeared to be HLA-restricted, and the HLA associations seemed to be driven largely by CMV exposure. In an earlier analysis of over 550 of the donors, most TCR beta V segments were observed in productive rearrangements about 90% or about 30% of the time, broadly matching IMGT annotations. Presence/absence analyses assumed roughly uniform sequencing depth across donors, an assumption that may not hold. Most TCR sequences were observed very rarely across donors, whereas some public TCRs were present in many individuals. Immune exposure information for the cohort was limited to CMV serostatus. In vitro tests confirmed that a few of the cytomegalovirus-associated TCR beta chains recognize cytomegalovirus antigens. According to a later genetic analysis, donors in an Asian-associated ancestry cluster had fewer N-insertions in productive TCRs than the approximately 690-donor mean. In a later genetic analysis, a missense DCLRE1C variant was associated with V-gene and J-gene trimming of TCR beta chains, and the association was replicated in an independent cohort. When HLA alleles, especially DR and DQ, strongly co-occurred, attributing TCR associations to individual alleles was difficult. A later analysis found that TCR association rates varied across HLA loci, with DRB1 alleles showing the most associated TCRs and HLA-C alleles the fewest. Some IMGT-functional V segments, including TRBV6-2 and TRBV6-3, could not be distinguished by the 87-base-pair reads and were therefore excluded. Because counts were too low, roughly 16 rarely observed V segments, including chromosome 9 orphons, were left out of the earlier analysis of 587 of the donors.

This clone was picked up a small number of times. This receptor's antigen is unknown. No much larger clone exists at a distance of one base, and base qualities are not known. The sequence was collected from a male donor in good health and CMV-seronegative. The sample was PBMCs. This receptor chain uses TRBV10-3 and TRBJ1-1; there is no confident call for the D gene. The nucleotide sequence is given as TGTGCCATCAGCCCGACAAGCCCGAACACTGAAGCTTTCTTT. Its protein reads: CAISPTSPNTEAFF.